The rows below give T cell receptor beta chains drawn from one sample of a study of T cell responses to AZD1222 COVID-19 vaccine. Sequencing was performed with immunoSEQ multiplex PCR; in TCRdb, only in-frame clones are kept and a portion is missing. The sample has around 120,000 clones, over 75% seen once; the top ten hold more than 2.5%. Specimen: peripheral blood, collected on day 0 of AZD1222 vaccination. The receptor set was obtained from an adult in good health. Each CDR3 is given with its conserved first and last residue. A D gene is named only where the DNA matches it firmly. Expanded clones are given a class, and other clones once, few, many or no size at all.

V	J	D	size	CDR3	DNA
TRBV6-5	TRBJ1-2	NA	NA	CASSYSTWGEGGYTF	TGTGCCAGCAGTTACTCCACATGGGGGGAGGGAGGCTACACCTTC
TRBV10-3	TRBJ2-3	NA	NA	CAISEPQGRTDTQYF	TGTGCCATCAGTGAACCCCAGGGCCGCACAGATACGCAGTATTTT
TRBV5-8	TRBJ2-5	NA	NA	CASSLVGATETQYF	TGTGCCAGCAGCTTGGTGGGGGCCACAGAGACCCAGTACTTC
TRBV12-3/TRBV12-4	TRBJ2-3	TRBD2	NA	CASSLGGDTQYF	TGTGCCAGCAGTTTGGGGGGGGATACGCAGTATTTT
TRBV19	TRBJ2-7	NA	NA	CASSIADTVSSEQYF	TGTGCCAGTAGTATAGCGGACACGGTCTCATCCGAGCAGTACTTC
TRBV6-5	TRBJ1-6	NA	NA	CASNLDRYNSPLHF	TGTGCCAGCAATCTAGACAGATATAATTCACCCCTCCACTTT
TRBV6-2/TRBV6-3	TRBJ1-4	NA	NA	CASSYSAGKLFF	TGTGCCAGCAGTTACTCGGCGGGAAAACTGTTTTTT
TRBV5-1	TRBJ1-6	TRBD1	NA	CASSGGQGLGNSPLHF	TGCGCCAGCAGCGGCGGACAGGGATTGGGGAATTCACCCCTCCACTTT
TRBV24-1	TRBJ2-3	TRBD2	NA	CATSEFRLAGTDTQYF	TGTGCCACCAGTGAGTTCAGACTAGCGGGCACAGATACGCAGTATTTT
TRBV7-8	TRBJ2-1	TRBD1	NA	CASSDRGQRNEQFF	TGTGCCAGCAGCGACAGGGGGCAACGGAATGAGCAGTTCTTC
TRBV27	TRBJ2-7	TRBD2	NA	CASWTPSWTSGMSSYEQYF	TGTGCCAGTTGGACTCCCTCTTGGACTAGCGGGATGAGCTCCTACGAGCAGTACTTC
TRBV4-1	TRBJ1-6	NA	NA	CASSHPPTGNSPLHF	TGCGCCAGCAGCCATCCTCCGACAGGCAATTCACCCCTCCACTTT
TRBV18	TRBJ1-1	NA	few	CASSPQGAEAFF	TGTGCCAGCTCACCACAGGGCGCTGAAGCTTTCTTT
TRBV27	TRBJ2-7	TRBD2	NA	CASSPEGLALLEQYF	TGTGCCAGCAGTCCGGAGGGACTAGCCTTACTGGAGCAGTACTTC
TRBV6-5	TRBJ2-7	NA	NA	CASASWALYF	TGTGCCAGCGCCTCATGGGCATTGTACTTC
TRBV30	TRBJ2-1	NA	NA	CAWSGRDQYNEQFF	TGTGCCTGGAGTGGCCGGGACCAATACAATGAGCAGTTCTTC
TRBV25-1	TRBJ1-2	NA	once	CASSPPGQYGYTF	TGTGCCAGCAGTCCTCCTGGACAGTATGGCTACACCTTC
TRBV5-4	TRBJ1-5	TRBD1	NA	CASSLGGGQGSGPQHF	TGTGCCAGCAGCTTGGGCGGGGGACAGGGGAGTGGGCCCCAGCATTTT
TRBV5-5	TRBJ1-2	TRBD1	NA	CASSTEPGGTIYGYTF	TGTGCCAGCAGCACGGAACCAGGGGGCACCATCTATGGCTACACCTTC
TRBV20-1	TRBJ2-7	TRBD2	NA	CSASRVAGELRQYF	TGCAGTGCTAGTCGGGTAGCGGGAGAGCTTAGGCAGTACTTC
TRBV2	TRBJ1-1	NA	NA	CASSEETGLATEAFF	TGTGCCAGCAGTGAAGAAACGGGGCTGGCCACTGAAGCTTTCTTT
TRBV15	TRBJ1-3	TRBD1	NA	CATSRGRGTGAGNTIYF	TGTGCCACCAGCAGAGGTAGAGGGACAGGGGCTGGAAACACCATATATTTT
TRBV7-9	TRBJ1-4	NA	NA	CASSLALRDYEKLFF	TGTGCCAGCAGCTTAGCGCTCAGGGATTATGAAAAACTGTTTTTT
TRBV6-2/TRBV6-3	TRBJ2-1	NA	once	CASSYAREQFF	TGTGCCAGCAGTTACGCCCGGGAGCAGTTCTTC
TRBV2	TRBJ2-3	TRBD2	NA	CATPTLAGGADTQYF	TGTGCCACCCCCACGCTAGCGGGAGGGGCAGATACGCAGTATTTT
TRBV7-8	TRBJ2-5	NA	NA	CASSAGTQYF	TGTGCCAGCAGCGCCGGGACCCAGTACTTC
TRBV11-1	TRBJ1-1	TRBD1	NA	CASSSYRGLTEAFF	TGTGCCAGCAGCTCCTACAGGGGGCTGACTGAAGCTTTCTTT